The sample holds many counts of the clone carrying this TCR beta chain. What it binds is not known. Treg sorting used a CD4+CD25+CD127-/low gate. Findings and limits, study-wide: In terms of TCR gene usage, tumor memory CD4+ T cells clustered together with blood and lymph node memory CD4+ cells, as well as with lymph node naive CD4+ cells.

The ends lost 3 bases at V and 5 bases at J; junction bases unmatched: 2. This CDR3 spans 13 amino acids. After constant-region reverse-primer amplification, full-length variable regions underwent semi-nested PCR with Nested Universal Primer A. TCRdb ran MiXCR on the 5' RACE reads and lists one entry per CDR3 protein. The sample consists of tens of thousands of distinct CDR3 sequences, less than 25% of them appearing once. This receptor was obtained from a female donor with breast cancer. The gene calls are TRBV12-3 or TRBV12-4 and TRBJ2-5; 8 bases match TRBD2. The sequenced sample consisted of Tregs sorted from blood. DNA of the CDR3: TGTGCCAGCAGTTTGCCGGGAGGGGAGACCCAGTACTTC. Encoded protein: CASSLPGGETQYF.